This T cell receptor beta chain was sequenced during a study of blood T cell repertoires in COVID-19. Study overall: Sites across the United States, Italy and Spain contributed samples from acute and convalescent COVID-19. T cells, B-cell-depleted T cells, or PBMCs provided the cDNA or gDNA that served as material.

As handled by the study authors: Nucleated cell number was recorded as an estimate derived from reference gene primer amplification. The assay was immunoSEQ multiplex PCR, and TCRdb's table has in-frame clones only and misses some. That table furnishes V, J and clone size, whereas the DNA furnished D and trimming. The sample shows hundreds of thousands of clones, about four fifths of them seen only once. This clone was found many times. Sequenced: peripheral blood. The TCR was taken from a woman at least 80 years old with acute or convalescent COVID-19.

The CDR3 bases are TGTGCCAGCACCCAGGGTCCGGACAAGTTTGAAGCTTTCTTT. This gives the protein CASTQGPDKFEAFF. The chain is built from TRBV6-5 and TRBJ1-1; D perhaps matches TRBD1 (5 bases). This CDR3 has 14 amino acids. V was cut by 7 bases and J by 7 bases, with 19 bases left in between. Germline CDR1 is MNHEY and CDR2 is SVGAGI.